These T cell receptor beta chains were read from a single sample in a study of cytomegalovirus exposure and HLA in healthy donors. Profiled with immunoSEQ multiplex PCR; TCRdb holds only in-frame clones, not every one. The sample contains 120,000 to 150,000 clones, around 90% of which appear only once. Sequencing was done on a sample of PBMCs. These TCRs come from a man aged 18 to 35 in good health and CMV-seropositive. Both conserved end residues are part of each CDR3. D genes are given only for firm matches. Where a row states a size, it is once, few, many or the class of an expanded clone; other rows omit it.

j_call clone_size d_call cdr3_length v_call cdr3_nt cdr3_aa
TRBJ2-3 once NA 16 TRBV5-1 TGCGCCAGCAGCTTGTCTAGCGCCGGAGGGGCAGATACGCAGTATTTT CASSLSSAGGADTQYF
TRBJ2-5 NA TRBD1 17 TRBV9 TGTGCCAGCAGCTTAGGAGACAGGGGGCGATACGGGGAGACCCAGTACTTC CASSLGDRGRYGETQYF
TRBJ2-1 NA NA 14 TRBV7-2 TGTGCCAGCAGCCCCGACTATTCCTACAATGAGCAGTTCTTC CASSPDYSYNEQFF
TRBJ2-1 NA NA 15 TRBV14 TGTGCCAGCAGCTCGATGACTCGCTCCTACAATGAGCAGTTCTTC CASSSMTRSYNEQFF
TRBJ2-5 NA TRBD2 14 TRBV2 TGTGCCGGACAGGGACTAGCGGGGAGGGAGACCCAGTACTTC CAGQGLAGRETQYF
TRBJ2-1 NA TRBD2 18 TRBV7-6 TGTGCCAGCAGCAGGCCTAGCGGGAGGGGGTCTTTGTACAATGAGCAGTTCTTC CASSRPSGRGSLYNEQFF
TRBJ2-7 NA NA 14 TRBV7-2 TGTGCCAGCAGCTTAGCGCAGGGGACCTACGAGCAGTACTTC CASSLAQGTYEQYF
TRBJ2-3 NA TRBD2 15 TRBV7-9 TGTGCCAGCAGCGTCTCTAGCGGGAGCACAGATACGCAGTATTTT CASSVSSGSTDTQYF
TRBJ1-2 NA TRBD1 14 TRBV11-3 TGTGCCAGCAGCCCCCGGACAGGGGCGTATGGCTACACCTTC CASSPRTGAYGYTF
TRBJ1-2 few NA 13 TRBV2 TGTGCCAGCAGTGAGGACCAGGGGTATGGCTACACCTTC CASSEDQGYGYTF
TRBJ1-4 NA NA 14 TRBV29-1 TGCAGCGTTGAAGTCGGGGGGCCGTCTGAAAAACTGTTTTTT CSVEVGGPSEKLFF
TRBJ2-3 NA TRBD1 14 TRBV30 TGTGCCTGGAGTGAGGGACAGGGCACAGATACGCAGTATTTT CAWSEGQGTDTQYF
TRBJ2-1 NA NA 15 TRBV5-1 TGCGCCAGCAGCTTAGTAGCGGTCTCCTACAATGAGCAGTTCTTC CASSLVAVSYNEQFF
TRBJ1-2 NA NA 12 TRBV5-4 TGTGCCAAGTCGACGGGGAATAGTGGCTACACCTTC CAKSTGNSGYTF
TRBJ2-7 NA NA 11 TRBV30 TGTGCCTGGAGTTCAGCGTACGAGCAGTACTTC CAWSSAYEQYF
TRBJ1-4 once TRBD1 13 TRBV28 TGTGCCAGCAGTTTTACAGGGGGCGAAAAACTGTTTTTT CASSFTGGEKLFF
TRBJ2-2 NA TRBD2 17 TRBV16 TGTGCCAGCAGCCAATCGACTAGCGGGGCGAACACCGGGGAGCTGTTTTTT CASSQSTSGANTGELFF
TRBJ2-2 NA NA 15 TRBV6-1 TGTGCCAGCAGTCTGGGGCAGGCAGGCTCCGGGGAGCTGTTTTTT CASSLGQAGSGELFF
TRBJ2-1 NA NA 15 TRBV5-1 TGCGCCAGCAGCTTGGGGTCGGACAGCGTACTTGAGCAGTTCTTC CASSLGSDSVLEQFF
TRBJ2-7 NA NA 14 TRBV6-6 TGTGCCAGCCGCCAAATAGGAGTCGCCTACGAGCAGTACTTC CASRQIGVAYEQYF
TRBJ2-5 NA NA 11 TRBV27 TGTGCCAGCAGTTTGAGCGGGACCCAGTACTTC CASSLSGTQYF
TRBJ2-5 NA TRBD2 16 TRBV7-2 TGTGCCAGCAGCCCCGGACTAGCGGGAGAGTTGGAGACCCAGTACTTC CASSPGLAGELETQYF
TRBJ1-1 NA TRBD1 17 TRBV15 TGTGCCACCAGCAGAACCGGGACAGGGGGGCGGTTCCTTGAAGCTTTCTTT CATSRTGTGGRFLEAFF
TRBJ2-1 NA TRBD1 16 TRBV30 TGTGCCTGGAGGCTGAGGTTGGGACAGATATACAATGAGCAGTTCTTC CAWRLRLGQIYNEQFF
TRBJ2-3 NA TRBD2 16 TRBV5-1 TGCGCCAGCAGCTCCGGACAGCGGGAGGGCACAGATACGCAGTATTTT CASSSGQREGTDTQYF
TRBJ1-1 NA TRBD1 14 TRBV27 TGTGCCAGCAGTCCCCTCCGGGACAGAAGCGTCGCTTTCTTT CASSPLRDRSVAFF
TRBJ2-2 few NA 16 TRBV15 TGTGCCACCAGCAGAGATGCAGGGTCGGGCACCGGGGAGCTGTTTTTT CATSRDAGSGTGELFF
TRBJ1-1 NA TRBD1 14 TRBV5-1 TGCGCCAGCAGCTTCCAGACAGGGGGCGACGAAGCTTTCTTT CASSFQTGGDEAFF
TRBJ2-5 once NA 14 TRBV25-1 TGTGCCAGCACTGATCGACAGGCCCAAGAGACCCAGTACTTC CASTDRQAQETQYF
TRBJ1-3 NA NA 14 TRBV19 TGTGCCAGTAACGCAGGGTACTCTGGAAACACCATATATTTT CASNAGYSGNTIYF
TRBJ1-5 NA NA 23 TRBV21-1 TGTGCCAGCAGCAAAGATGCCCCACCATGTTTAGGGGCCTGGAAAGCATGTGAGCGGCCCCAGCATTTT CASSKDAPPCLGAWKACERPQHF
TRBJ2-3 NA TRBD2 14 TRBV27 TGTGCCAGCAGTTTAGGGGGGGGCACAGATACGCAGTATTTT CASSLGGGTDTQYF
TRBJ1-2 NA TRBD1 14 TRBV10-3 TGTGCCATCAATAAGGGACAGGAGGTCTATGGCTACACCTTC CAINKGQEVYGYTF
TRBJ2-3 NA TRBD2 15 TRBV14 TGTGCCAGCAGGTTAGCGGGAGGGCCCACAGATACGCAGTATTTT CASRLAGGPTDTQYF
TRBJ2-2 NA NA 15 TRBV27 TGTGCCAGCAGTCCCCCCGGGTCCCGCGGAAGGGAGCTGTTTTTT CASSPPGSRGRELFF
TRBJ1-5 NA TRBD1 14 TRBV27 TGTGCCAGCAGTTTGGGACAGGGCAATCAGCCCCAGCATTTT CASSLGQGNQPQHF